The 27 T cell receptor beta chains reported below all come from one sample, sequenced in a study of blood T cell repertoires in COVID-19. Some clones are missing from TCRdb's copy, which holds only in-frame ones; the method was immunoSEQ multiplex PCR. Of approximately 200,000 clones in the sample, approximately 88% were seen once. The material sequenced was PBMCs or T cells enriched from blood (not recorded which). The receptors were gathered from a woman younger than 45 who had recovered from COVID-19.

The V and J genes are TRBV28 and TRBJ2-7, with 7 bases aligning to TRBD1. The CDR3 extends over 14 amino acids. Trimming cost V 1 base and J 4 bases; bases outside gene matches: 4. CDR1 and CDR2 (germline): MDHEN, SYDVKM. CDR3 nucleotides: TGTGCCAGCAGTTTATCGGGACAGCATTACGAGCAGTACGTC. The encoded protein is CASSLSGQHYEQYV.

The genes are TRBV3-1 (or the pseudogene TRBV3-2) and TRBJ2-4; TRBD2 agrees at 7 bases. Germline V gene lookup returns CDR1 LGHDT and CDR2 YNNKEL (reference sequence). This CDR3 has 17 residues. The trim removed 0 bases at V and 0 bases at J, leaving 5 bases unmatched. Here the CDR3 reads CASSQEWRGLAKNIQYF. The CDR3 nucleotides are TGTGCCAGCAGCCAAGAATGGCGGGGGTTAGCCAAAAACATTCAGTACTTC.

This clone showed up just a few times. The V gene is TRBV15, the J gene TRBJ2-7; 11 positions match TRBD2. This CDR3 has 17 amino acids. The J segment lost 5 bases and the V segment lost 3 bases, leaving 12 bases of the junction unmatched. Germline V CDR1 and CDR2: LNHNV, YYDKDF (reference sequence). CDR3 nucleotide sequence: TGTGCCACCAGCAGGGGACTAGCGGATCTTCAATTACACGAGCAGTACTTC. Translating gives CATSRGLADLQLHEQYF. The whole variable domain, remainder taken from reference TRBV15 and TRBJ2-7, is DAMVIQNPRYQVTQFGKPVTLSCSQTLNHNVMYWYQQKSSQAPKLLFHYYDKDFNNEADTPDNFQSRRPNTSFCFLDIRSPGLGDTAMYLCATSRGLADLQLHEQYFGPGTRLTVT.

This rearrangement joins TRBV28 to TRBJ1-5; 7 bases agree with TRBD1. The V segment lost 5 bases and the J segment 2 bases; nucleotides outside the gene matches: 12. The CDR3 is 17 amino acids. Germline CDR1 reads MDHEN; CDR2 reads SYDVKM. The CDR3 protein is CASSPWYDREGNQPQHF. As DNA, the CDR3 is TGTGCCAGCAGTCCATGGTACGACAGGGAAGGCAATCAGCCCCAGCATTTT.

J is TRBJ1-1 and V is TRBV28, with D perhaps TRBD1 (6 bases). Per the germline V gene, CDR1 is MDHEN and CDR2 is SYDVKM. This CDR3 contains 14 residues. Trimming cost V 8 bases and J 2 bases, with 15 bases left between them. CDR3 amino acids: CASCAGALNTEAFF. CDR3 sequence (DNA): TGTGCCAGCTGCGCAGGGGCCCTAAACACTGAAGCTTTCTTT.

The genes are TRBV6-2 or TRBV6-3 and TRBJ2-6, with 11 bases aligning to TRBD2. V lost 3 bases and J lost 5; bases outside the gene matches: 12. The germline V gene encodes CDR1 MNHEY and CDR2 SVGEGT. The CDR3 is 19 amino acids. CDR3: CASSYPTSGVPSWANVLTF. CDR3 DNA sequence: TGTGCCAGCAGTTATCCGACTAGCGGGGTCCCTTCCTGGGCCAACGTCCTGACTTTC.

This sequence joins TRBV19 and TRBJ1-2; D unresolved. From germline, CDR1 is LNHDA and CDR2 SQIVND (reference sequence). The CDR3 runs to 12 residues. Between the trimmed V and J ends, which lost 5 bases and 4 bases, there was a span of 8 bases. CDR3 sequence reads: CASSPNVYGYTF. CDR3 DNA: TGTGCCAGTAGTCCTAATGTCTATGGCTACACCTTC.

In this sample, this clone turned up a few times. The chain carries TRBV4-2 and TRBJ2-5; the match to TRBD2 covers 10 bases. The trim removed 2 bases at V and 2 bases at J, leaving 8 bases unmatched. The CDR3 has 17 amino acids. Germline V gene lookup returns CDR1 LGHNA and CDR2 YNFKEQ. The CDR3 reads CASSQLGQRGGQETQYF. The DNA for the CDR3 is TGTGCCAGCAGCCAACTCGGCCAGCGGGGGGGGCAAGAGACCCAGTACTTC.

The DNA for the CDR3 is TGTGCCAGCAGCCACCTTGGGACAGGGGGCGGTCAGCCCCAGCATTTT. Translating gives CASSHLGTGGGQPQHF. The chain has TRBV4-2 and TRBJ1-5; TRBD1 aligns across 12 bases. The length of the CDR3 is 16 residues. Per the germline V gene, CDR1 is LGHNA and CDR2 is YNFKEQ. With V trimmed by 3 bases and J by 6 bases, 6 bases remained unmatched.

V gene TRBV5-5 combines with J gene TRBJ1-2, with 9 positions matching TRBD1. This CDR3 is 16 amino acids long. The trim removed 4 bases at V and 3 bases at J, leaving 10 bases unmatched. From germline, CDR1 is SGHKS and CDR2 YYEKEE (reference sequence). The DNA for the CDR3 is TGTGCCAGCAGCACTTCTACAGGGGGCGCTTACTATGGCTACACCTTC. Translated: CASSTSTGGAYYGYTF.

This clone came up once. The CDR3 is CASSPKPGQGRGKLFF. CDR3 nucleotides: TGTGCCAGCTCACCAAAACCGGGACAGGGACGCGGAAAACTGTTTTTT. The V gene is TRBV18, the J gene TRBJ1-4, with 9 positions matching TRBD1. The CDR3 length is 16 residues. Trimming cost V 2 bases and J 10 bases; bases outside gene matches: 11. Looked up from germline, CDR1 is KGHSH and CDR2 is LQKENI.

CDR3: CASSTGGDYEQYV. The CDR3 nucleotides read TGTGCCAGCAGCACCGGGGGGGACTACGAGCAGTACGTC. This chain joins TRBV12-3 or TRBV12-4 and TRBJ2-7, with 8 bases identical to TRBD2. V trimming: 6 bases; J trimming: 3 bases; junction bases outside the gene matches: 4. This CDR3 has 13 residues.

The V and J genes are TRBV19 and TRBJ2-1; 11 nucleotides align to TRBD2. The CDR3 loop spans 18 amino acids. The V segment lost 5 bases and the J segment 3 bases; nucleotides outside the gene matches: 12. Germline V lookup: CDR1 LNHDA, CDR2 SQIVND (reference sequence). This chain's CDR3 is CASSVSGGALSLYNEQFF. DNA of the CDR3: TGTGCCAGTAGTGTTAGCGGGGGGGCCTTGAGTCTCTACAATGAGCAGTTCTTC.

This chain connects TRBV6-5 to TRBJ1-1; perhaps TRBD1 as D (6 bases). Trimming cost V 8 bases and J 8 bases, with 21 bases left between them. Germline V gene data show CDR1 as MNHEY and CDR2 as SVGAGI. The CDR3 spans 14 residues. This CDR3 is CASLPAVRTEEAFF. In nucleotides, the CDR3 is TGTGCCAGCCTGCCAGCAGTGAGGACAGAGGAAGCTTTCTTT.

The chain employs TRBV2 and TRBJ2-1, with 10 bases lining up with TRBD2. Trimming removed 4 bases from V and 10 bases from J; junction bases left unmatched: 13. The CDR3 contains 16 residues. The germline V gene encodes CDR1 SNHLY and CDR2 FYNNEI. CDR3 bases: TGTGCCAGCAGTGGAAACCCAGCGGGGGGGCCACAAGAGCAGTTCTTC. Translating gives CASSGNPAGGPQEQFF.

V gene TRBV7-2 combines with J gene TRBJ1-2, with 10 positions matching TRBD1. This CDR3 comprises 19 residues. V was clipped by 5 bases and J by 4 bases; unmatched bases: 19. In germline, CDR1 is SGHTA, CDR2 FQGNSA. The DNA of the CDR3 is TGTGCCAGCAGCCGGACAGGGGGAGTGCAGGACCATCTGAGCTATGGCTACACCTTC. The encoded protein is CASSRTGGVQDHLSYGYTF. The whole variable domain, remainder taken from reference TRBV7-2 and TRBJ1-2, is GAGVSQSPSNKVTEKGKDVELRCDPISGHTALYWYRQSLGQGLEFLIYFQGNSAPDKSGLPSDRFSAERTGGSVSTLTIQRTQQEDSAVYLCASSRTGGVQDHLSYGYTFGSGTRLTVV.

This clone came up once. The chain has TRBV5-4 and TRBJ1-4; TRBD1 matches at 8 bases. This CDR3 spans 14 amino acids. Germline CDR1 and CDR2: SGHNT and YYREEE (reference sequence). Losses at the gene ends were 4 bases for V and 4 bases for J; bases not matched to a gene: 3. As DNA, the CDR3 is TGTGCCAGCAGCCAGACAGGGGATAATGAAAAACTGTTTTTT. Residues: CASSQTGDNEKLFF.

The gene calls are TRBV11-1 and TRBJ2-2; 7 bases fit TRBD2. The CDR3 totals 15 residues. V shed 3 bases, J shed 3 bases, and the junction held 4 bases outside the gene matches. Germline CDR1 reads SGHAT; CDR2 reads FQDESV (reference sequence). The CDR3 bases are TGTGCCAGCAGCTTTGGACTAGGGGACACCGGGGAGCTGTTTTTT. As protein: CASSFGLGDTGELFF.

This clone was recorded a few times. This chain joins TRBV18 and TRBJ1-4; the D is unclear. The CDR3 is 13 amino acids. V shed 3 bases and J shed 6 bases, with 8 bases lying between them. CDR1 is KGHSH, CDR2 LQKENI, per germline. Here the CDR3 DNA reads TGTGCCAGCTCACCCAATGTTTATGAAAAACTGTTTTTT. This codes for CASSPNVYEKLFF.

This rearrangement joins TRBV7-9 to TRBJ2-3, with 8 bases aligning to TRBD1. This CDR3 is built from 13 residues. CDR1 SEHNR and CDR2 FQNEAQ come from the germline V gene (reference sequence). The V segment lost 7 bases and the J segment 3 bases; nucleotides outside the gene matches: 3. CDR3 in DNA: TGTGCCAGCACTTGGACAGGGACAGATACGCAGTATTTT. Translated, it gives CASTWTGTDTQYF.

This clone turned up a few times. The J gene is TRBJ2-2, the V gene TRBV15; D ambiguous. Trimming shortened V by 7 bases and J by 2 bases, and 11 bases separated the two germline ends. Per germline, CDR1 LNHNV and CDR2 YYDKDF (reference sequence). The CDR3 runs 14 residues. The CDR3 region is CATNPTRNTGELFF. In nucleotides, the CDR3 is TGTGCCACCAACCCGACACGAAACACCGGGGAGCTGTTTTTT.

The rearrangement uses TRBV28 and TRBJ2-7; 10 nucleotides agree with TRBD2. This CDR3 spans 15 amino acids. J gave up 6 bases and V 6 bases, and 11 bases lay outside the gene matches. Looked up from germline, CDR1 is MDHEN and CDR2 is SYDVKM. CDR3 residues: CASSESRGLAFEQYF. CDR3 DNA: TGTGCCAGCAGCGAGAGCAGGGGACTAGCGTTCGAGCAGTACTTC.

The chain couples TRBV29-1 to TRBJ1-1, with TRBD1 as a possible D gene (6 bases). The CDR3 totals 15 residues. Germline loops: CDR1 SQVTM, CDR2 ANQGSEA. The V end was cut by 1 base, the J end by 7 bases, with 19 bases between. The CDR3 reads CSVEGRRDTQNEAFF. Here the CDR3 DNA reads TGCAGCGTTGAAGGGCGCCGGGACACCCAGAATGAAGCTTTCTTT. Filled out from reference TRBV29-1 and TRBJ1-1, the complete variable domain reads SAVISQKPSRDICQRGTSLTIQCQVDSQVTMMFWYRQQPGQSLTLIATANQGSEATYESGFVIDKFPISRPNLTFSTLTVSNMSPEDSSIYLCSVEGRRDTQNEAFFGQGTRLTVV.

This clone appeared a single time. The J gene is TRBJ2-1, the V gene TRBV7-2; the match to TRBD2 covers 11 bases. The J segment lost 6 bases and the V segment lost 0 bases, leaving 13 bases of the junction unmatched. CDR3 size: 19 residues. Per germline, CDR1 SGHTA and CDR2 FQGNSA. The CDR3 nucleotides read TGTGCCAGCAGCTTAGCAGTTCTCTGGATAGCGGGAGGGCCCAATGAGCAGTTCTTC. Amino acid sequence: CASSLAVLWIAGGPNEQFF.

The chain carries TRBV9 and TRBJ2-7, with D unresolved. CDR3 length: 15 residues. V lost 0 bases and J lost 1, with 11 bases in between. Germline CDR1 and CDR2: SGDLS and YYNGEE. The CDR3 here is CASSVAPGGSYEQYF. Here the CDR3 DNA reads TGTGCCAGCAGCGTAGCTCCAGGTGGATCCTACGAGCAGTACTTC.

The chain links TRBV25-1 to TRBJ2-7; tentatively, D is TRBD1 (6 bases). The CDR3 consists of 13 residues. Germline V gives CDR1 MGHDK, CDR2 SYGVNS. V lost 3 bases and J 2 bases, leaving 8 bases between the germline ends. The CDR3 nucleotides are TGTGCCAGCAGTGAGGGGGCAACCTACGAGCAGTACTTC. It encodes CASSEGATYEQYF.

This clone has just one count. V is TRBV7-9 and J is TRBJ2-1, with D possibly TRBD2 on 6 matching bases. CDR1 and CDR2 (germline): SEHNR, FQNEAQ (reference sequence). This CDR3 has 14 amino acids. V was cut by 1 base and J by 5 bases, with 9 bases left in between. CDR3 DNA sequence: TGTGCCAGCAGCTTAGTGGGGGGTCACAATGAGCAGTTCTTC. Residues: CASSLVGGHNEQFF.